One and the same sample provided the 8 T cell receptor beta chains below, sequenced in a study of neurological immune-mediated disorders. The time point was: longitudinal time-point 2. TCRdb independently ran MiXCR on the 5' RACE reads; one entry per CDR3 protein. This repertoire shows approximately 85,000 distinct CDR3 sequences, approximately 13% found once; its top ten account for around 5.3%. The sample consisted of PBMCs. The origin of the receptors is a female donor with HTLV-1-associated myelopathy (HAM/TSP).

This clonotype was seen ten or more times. The CDR3 nucleotides are TGCGCCAGCAGCCAAGAAGAGAGGGGACTAGCGGTCTACGAGCAGTACTTC. This translates into CASSQEERGLAVYEQYF. The genes are TRBV4-1 and TRBJ2-7; 11 bases line up with TRBD2. Germline V gene sequence: CDR1 MGHRA, CDR2 YSYEKL. This CDR3 contains 17 residues. The junction had 7 bases not matched to a gene; V was cut back by 0 bases and J by 3 bases.

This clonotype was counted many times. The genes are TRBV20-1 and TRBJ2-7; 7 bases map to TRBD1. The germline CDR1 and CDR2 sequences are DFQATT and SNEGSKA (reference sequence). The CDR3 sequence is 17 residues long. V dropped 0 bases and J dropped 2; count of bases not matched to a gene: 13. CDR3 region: CSARDNVPRTGAYEQYF. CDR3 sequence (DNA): TGCAGTGCTAGAGATAACGTCCCCCGGACAGGAGCCTACGAGCAGTACTTC.

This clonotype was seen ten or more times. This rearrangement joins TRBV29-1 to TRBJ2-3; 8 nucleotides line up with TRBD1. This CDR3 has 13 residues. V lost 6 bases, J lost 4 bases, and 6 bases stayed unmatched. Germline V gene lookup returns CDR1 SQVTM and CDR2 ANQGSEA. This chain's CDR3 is CSVGQGISDTQYF. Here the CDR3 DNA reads TGCAGCGTAGGACAGGGAATTTCAGATACGCAGTATTTT.

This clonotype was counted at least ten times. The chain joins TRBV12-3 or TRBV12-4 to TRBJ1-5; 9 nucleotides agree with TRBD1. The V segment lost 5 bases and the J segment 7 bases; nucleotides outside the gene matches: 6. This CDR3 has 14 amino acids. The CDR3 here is CASSTGTGWQPQHF. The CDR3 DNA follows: TGTGCCAGCAGTACCGGGACAGGGTGGCAGCCCCAGCATTTT.

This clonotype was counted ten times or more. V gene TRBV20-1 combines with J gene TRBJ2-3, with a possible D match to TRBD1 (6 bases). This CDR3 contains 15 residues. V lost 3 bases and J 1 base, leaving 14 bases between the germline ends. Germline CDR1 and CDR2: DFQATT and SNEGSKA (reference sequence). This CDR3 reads CSASEWGQGTDTQYF. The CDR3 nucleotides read TGCAGTGCTAGTGAGTGGGGGCAAGGCACAGATACGCAGTATTTT.

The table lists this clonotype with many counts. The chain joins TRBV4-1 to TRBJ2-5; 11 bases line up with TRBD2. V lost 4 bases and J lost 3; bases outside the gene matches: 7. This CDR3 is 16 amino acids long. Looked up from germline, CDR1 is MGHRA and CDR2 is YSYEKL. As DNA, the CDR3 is TGCGCCAGCAGCCCAGTTCGGGGACTAGCGGAAGAGACCCAGTACTTC. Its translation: CASSPVRGLAEETQYF.

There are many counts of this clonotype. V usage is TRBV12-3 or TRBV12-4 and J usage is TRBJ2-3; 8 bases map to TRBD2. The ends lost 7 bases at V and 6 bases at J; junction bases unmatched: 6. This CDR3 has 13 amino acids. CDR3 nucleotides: TGTGCCAGCACCTACCGGGGGGGCGATACGCAGTATTTT. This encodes CASTYRGGDTQYF.

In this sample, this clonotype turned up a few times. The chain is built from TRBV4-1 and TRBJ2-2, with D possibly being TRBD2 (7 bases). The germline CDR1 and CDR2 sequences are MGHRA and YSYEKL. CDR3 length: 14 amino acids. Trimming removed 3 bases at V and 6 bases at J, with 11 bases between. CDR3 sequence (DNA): TGCGCCAGCAGCCAGACGGGGGGCGCCGGGGAGCTGTTTTTT. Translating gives CASSQTGGAGELFF.